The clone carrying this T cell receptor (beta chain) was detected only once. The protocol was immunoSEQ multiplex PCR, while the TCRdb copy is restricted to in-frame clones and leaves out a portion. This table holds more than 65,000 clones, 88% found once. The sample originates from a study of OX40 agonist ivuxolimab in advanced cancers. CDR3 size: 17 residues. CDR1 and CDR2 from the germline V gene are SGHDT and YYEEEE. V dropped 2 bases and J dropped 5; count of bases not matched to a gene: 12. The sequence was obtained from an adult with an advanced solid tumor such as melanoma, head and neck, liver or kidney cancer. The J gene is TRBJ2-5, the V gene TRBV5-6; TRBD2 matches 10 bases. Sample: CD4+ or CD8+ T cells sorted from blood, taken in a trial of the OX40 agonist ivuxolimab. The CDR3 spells CASSFRSSGRGGETQYF. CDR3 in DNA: TGTGCCAGCAGCTTTAGGTCTAGCGGGAGAGGGGGTGAGACCCAGTACTTC. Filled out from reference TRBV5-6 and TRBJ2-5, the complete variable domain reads DAGVTQSPTHLIKTRGQQVTLRCSPKSGHDTVSWYQQALGQGPQFIFQYYEEEERQRGNFPDRFSGHQFPNYSSELNVNALLLGDSALYLCASSFRSSGRGGETQYFGPGTRLLVL.